This TCR beta chain was sequenced in a study of T cell responses to AZD1222 COVID-19 vaccine. The wider study: Researchers grouped second doses given at about 4 or about 12 weeks into one pool.

Germline V CDR1 and CDR2: LGHDT, YNNKEL (reference sequence). The CDR3 has 14 amino acids. The V end lost 4 bases, the J end lost 4 bases, and 11 bases lay between the germline ends. Study results and limitations: Baseline serostatus was positive in only a handful of AZD1222 recipients. Mostly white British, mostly female donors; authors suggested clonal diversity may be underestimated.

Remarks on this clone: Its antigen is as yet unknown.

Only in-frame clones appear in the TCRdb table, and some are missing; sequencing was by immunoSEQ multiplex PCR. The sample comprises around 100,000 clones, about nine tenths of which are singletons, and 1.3% rests with the top ten. Sequencing was performed on peripheral blood, taken on day 0 of AZD1222 vaccination. This receptor was identified in an adult in good health. V is TRBV3-1 (or the pseudogene TRBV3-2) and J is TRBJ1-5, with D possibly being TRBD1 (5 bases). The CDR3 region is CASSPAAGNQPQHF. CDR3 DNA: TGTGCCAGCAGCCCCGCCGCAGGGAATCAGCCCCAGCATTTT.